This T cell receptor beta chain was captured in a study of T-cell reconstitution after alpha-beta-depleted transplantation in children. The germline gives CDR1 MNHEY, CDR2 SVGAGI. The CDR3 extends over 14 amino acids. Trimming stripped 2 bases from V and 4 bases from J, with 9 bases between. Library preparation (for TCRbeta) was performed with unique molecular identifiers. From the PCR reads, TCRdb called clonotypes with MiXCR, one entry per CDR3 protein. The sample contains 100,000 to 130,000 distinct CDR3 sequences, around 6.4% of which appear only once. Regarding the study as a whole: Several hundred expanded graft clones reportedly supplied alpha-beta T cells about two months after transplant. The origin of high day-60 TCRbeta diversity in some patients lay in surviving recipient T cells and thymic progenitors. After one year, T-cell counts and TCRbeta diversity mostly came from new T cells.

Details on this clonotype: Its target is unknown.

The input for sequencing was PBMCs, mostly from graft donor cells, taken 360 days after TCRalphabeta/CD19-depleted stem cell transplant. The chain combines TRBV6-5 with TRBJ2-1, with TRBD1 as a possible D gene (7 bases). The clonotype comes from a male patient between 2 and 15 years old who had a stem cell transplant for acute lymphoblastic leukemia, so the T cells may come from the graft donor. The CDR3: CASSYQGGYNEQFF. CDR3 nucleotide sequence: TGTGCCAGCAGTTACCAGGGGGGTTACAATGAGCAGTTCTTC.